The 9 T cell receptor beta chains reported below all come from one sample, sequenced in a study of CD8+ T cells in alopecia areata. Extracted RNA was reverse transcribed into cDNA, the sequencing template. Clones were read by immunoSEQ multiplex PCR, and TCRdb kept only the in-frame ones, dropping some. The sample has 250,000 or so clones, none seen only once. The pooled cutaneous lymph node cells were sorted using several markers (CD4, CD8alpha, NKG2D, NKG2ACE and others). The material sequenced was CD4+ T cells sorted from a lymph node. These receptors all stem from a C3H/HeJ mouse with alopecia areata. MHC haplotype here: H2-k.

This clone was picked up a small number of times. Gene names refer to mouse genes. The CDR3 extends 4 residues past the end of the read, so its final part is completed from the germline J gene. This chain connects TRBV5 to TRBJ1-2, with 7 bases identical to TRBD1. J lost 3 bases, V lost 4 bases, and 11 bases had no gene match. The length of the CDR3 is 16 residues. Germline loops: CDR1 LGHNA, CDR2 YNLKQL (reference sequence). Partial CDR3 DNA: TGTGCCAGCAGCCCCCTCCTACAGGGGAAGGACTCC. Its translation: CASSPLLQGKDS. The full CDR3 reads CASSPLLQGKDSDYTF.

About this clone: Each gene name is a mouse one. The CDR3 extends 4 residues past the end of the read, so its final part is completed from the germline J gene. Distinct nucleotide sequences in the sample also encode this CDR3. V gene TRBV5 combines with J gene TRBJ2-3; TRBD1 matches at 9 bases. The ends lost 2 bases at V and 3 bases at J; junction bases unmatched: 3. CDR1 is LGHNA and CDR2 is YNLKQL in the germline V gene (reference sequence). CDR3 length: 15 amino acids. The CDR3 loop is CASSQTGGRAETLYF. The CDR3 bases that were read are TGTGCCAGCAGCCAAACAGGGGGCAGGGCAGAA.

This clone was observed at least ten times. These gene names are mouse names. The read comes to an end 4 residues before the CDR3 does, leaving the germline J gene to fill in the end. This CDR3 is also generated by other DNA sequences in the sample. The rearrangement joins TRBV1 to TRBJ2-2, with D maybe TRBD1 (5 bases). This CDR3 comprises 14 residues. V lost 3 bases and J lost 1, with 6 bases in between. The V gene's germline CDR1 is NSQYPW and CDR2 LRSPGD (reference sequence). CDR3 DNA (partial): TGCACCTGCAGTGCCCAGGGAAACACCGGG. Translating gives CTCSAQGNTG. The full CDR3 is CTCSAQGNTGQLYF.

As regards this clone: These gene names are mouse names. The read comes to an end 4 residues before the CDR3 does, leaving the germline J gene to fill in the end. The chain is built from TRBV13-3 and TRBJ2-1; 10 bases match TRBD2. Germline CDR1 reads NNHDY; CDR2 reads SYVADS. V dropped 7 bases and J dropped 5; count of bases not matched to a gene: 3. The CDR3 is 13 amino acids. This chain's CDR3 is CASGDWGDAEQFF. CDR3 DNA, as far as it was read: TGTGCCAGCGGGGACTGGGGCGATGCT.

This clone was seen only a few times. Mouse names are used for the genes. The sequence runs out 4 residues before the end of the CDR3; the remainder is reconstructed from the germline J gene. The rearrangement links TRBV13-3 to TRBJ2-5; tentatively, D is TRBD1 (7 bases). The V gene's germline CDR1 is NNHDY and CDR2 SYVADS. The CDR3 is 14 amino acids. Trimming took 5 bases from V and 3 from J, leaving 13 bases between them. The part of the CDR3 DNA that was read is TGTGCCAGCAGGAGGGGGCCCGGGCAAGAC. Translated: CASRRGPGQD. The CDR3 in full is CASRRGPGQDTQYF.

Details on this clone: Mouse gene names and germline throughout. Read sequence stops 4 residues before the CDR3 end, and the germline J gene provides the missing end. The chain carries TRBV5 and TRBJ2-1; 11 positions agree with TRBD2. In germline, CDR1 is LGHNA, CDR2 YNLKQL (reference sequence). The ends lost 6 bases at V and 2 bases at J; junction bases unmatched: 3. The CDR3 sequence is 15 residues long. The CDR3 bases that were read are TGTGCCAGCAGGCTGGACTGGGGGGACTATGCT. Translating gives CASRLDWGDYA. The whole CDR3 protein reads CASRLDWGDYAEQFF.

As to this clone: Genes here carry mouse names. The read ends 4 residues shy of where the CDR3 ends; the end is completed using the germline J gene. Different DNA sequences within this sample yield the same CDR3. The chain has TRBV13-2 and TRBJ2-2; 9 nucleotides agree with TRBD1. The V gene end was trimmed by 0 bases and the J gene end by 2 bases; junction bases not matched to a gene: 2. Germline CDR1 and CDR2: NNHNN and SYGAGS (reference sequence). The CDR3 is made up of 16 amino acids. The DNA read from the CDR3 is TGTGCCAGCGGTGATGCGGGACAGGGCAACACCGGG. Amino acids: CASGDAGQGNTG. The CDR3 in full is CASGDAGQGNTGQLYF.

Points on this clone: The gene names given are mouse names. Read sequence stops 4 residues before the CDR3 end, and the germline J gene provides the missing end. The chain has TRBV19 and TRBJ2-5, with 8 nucleotides matching TRBD2. Germline CDR1 and CDR2: FNHDT and SITEND (reference sequence). The CDR3 spans 15 residues. J gave up 2 bases and V 5 bases, and 7 bases lay outside the gene matches. CDR3 DNA, as far as it was read: TGTGCCAGCAGCCCACGCTGGGGGGTCCAAGAC. Its translation: CASSPRWGVQD. The CDR3 in full is CASSPRWGVQDTQYF.

A few counts support this clone. Genes and germline come from the mouse. The read ends 4 residues early relative to the CDR3; the germline J gene fills the gap. The chain is built from TRBV19 and TRBJ2-1; D assignment may be TRBD1 or TRBD2 (6 bases each). The CDR3 runs to 13 residues. The germline V gene encodes CDR1 FNHDT and CDR2 SITEND (reference sequence). CDR3 DNA (partial): TGTGCCAGCAGTATAGGGGGGCGAGCT. This sequence encodes CASSIGGRA. The entire CDR3 sequence reads CASSIGGRAEQFF.